The T cell receptor beta chain described here comes from a study of shared clonotypes between healthy human individuals. This CDR3 has 12 amino acids. Germline V CDR1 and CDR2: MNHEY, SVGAGI. Trimming left V 6 bases short and J 6 bases short, with 9 bases between. Findings of the study overall: Donors were few, which limited the genetic and exposure-history diversity represented.

Several immunoSEQ plates received, in even portions, the genomic DNA of each subset. TCRdb keeps only in-frame clones here, not all; method: immunoSEQ multiplex PCR. The sample shows roughly 890,000 clones, 92% of them seen only once. Naive CD8 cells lacked CD45RO, underwent positive selection for CCR7 and left out terminally differentiated effector memory CD45RA+ cells. Caucasian adults residing in Nashville, Tennessee made up all the donors. With regard to this clone: Its antigen is unknown.

The TCR was taken from a man aged 30 to 39 in good health. The chain links TRBV6-5 to TRBJ1-5; no definite D call. The sequenced material came from naive CD8+ T cells sorted from blood. CDR3 loop: CASSSRGQPQHF. The CDR3 DNA sequence: TGTGCCAGCAGCTCACGGGGTCAGCCCCAGCATTTT.